This TCR beta chain was identified during a study of cytomegalovirus exposure and HLA in healthy donors. The study, taken as a whole, reports: Earlier results showed most TCR beta V segments being productive about 90% or about 30% of the time.

Per the germline V gene, CDR1 is MNHEY and CDR2 is SVGAGI. The J segment lost 3 bases and the V segment lost 6 bases, leaving 4 bases of the junction unmatched. The length of the CDR3 is 13 residues. PCR used 60 Vbeta primers and 13 Jbeta primers. Assay used: immunoSEQ multiplex PCR; TCRdb lists only in-frame clones, some missing. The sample shows about 200,000 clones, and around 1.1% sits with its ten largest clones. On this clone: Its antigen is unknown.

The rearrangement links TRBV6-5 to TRBJ2-5; 7 positions agree with TRBD1. Input material: PBMCs. The TCR originated in a girl aged 2 to 10 in good health and CMV-seropositive. CDR3 protein: CASRLTGEETQYF. The CDR3 DNA reads TGTGCCAGCAGACTTACAGGGGAAGAGACCCAGTACTTC.